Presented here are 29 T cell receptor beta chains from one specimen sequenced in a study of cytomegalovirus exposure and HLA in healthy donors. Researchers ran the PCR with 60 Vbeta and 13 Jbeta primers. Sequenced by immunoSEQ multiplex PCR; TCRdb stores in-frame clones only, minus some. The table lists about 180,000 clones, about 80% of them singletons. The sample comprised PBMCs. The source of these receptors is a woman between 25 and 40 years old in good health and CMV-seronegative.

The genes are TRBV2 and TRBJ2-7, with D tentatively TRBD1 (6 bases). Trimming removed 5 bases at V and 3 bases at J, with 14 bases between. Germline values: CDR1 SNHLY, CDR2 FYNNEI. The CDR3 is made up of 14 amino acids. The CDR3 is CASSRQDLSYEQYF. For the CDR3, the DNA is TGTGCCAGCAGTAGACAGGACTTGAGCTACGAGCAGTACTTC.

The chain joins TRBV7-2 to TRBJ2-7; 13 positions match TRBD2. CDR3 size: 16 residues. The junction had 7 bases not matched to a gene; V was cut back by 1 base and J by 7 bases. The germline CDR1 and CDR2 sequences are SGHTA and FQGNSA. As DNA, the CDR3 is TGTGCCAGCAGCTTAGGGACTAGCGGGGGAGGCAAGGAGCAGTACTTC. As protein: CASSLGTSGGGKEQYF.

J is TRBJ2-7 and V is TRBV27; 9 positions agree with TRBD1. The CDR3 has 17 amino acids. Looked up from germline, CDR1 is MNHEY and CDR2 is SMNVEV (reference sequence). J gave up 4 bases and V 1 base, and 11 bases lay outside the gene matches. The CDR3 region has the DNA TGTGCCAGCAGTTTATTTGCCCAACAGGGGGCTTCTTACGAGCAGTACTTC. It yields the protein CASSLFAQQGASYEQYF.

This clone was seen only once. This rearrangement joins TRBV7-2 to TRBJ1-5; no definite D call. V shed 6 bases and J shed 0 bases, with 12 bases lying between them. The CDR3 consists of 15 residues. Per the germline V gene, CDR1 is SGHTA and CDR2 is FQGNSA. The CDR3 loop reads CASSLEGNSNQPQHF. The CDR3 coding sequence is TGTGCCAGCAGTCTAGAGGGTAATAGCAATCAGCCCCAGCATTTT. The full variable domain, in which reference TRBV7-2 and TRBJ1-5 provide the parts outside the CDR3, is GAGVSQSPSNKVTEKGKDVELRCDPISGHTALYWYRQSLGQGLEFLIYFQGNSAPDKSGLPSDRFSAERTGGSVSTLTIQRTQQEDSAVYLCASSLEGNSNQPQHFGDGTRLSIL.

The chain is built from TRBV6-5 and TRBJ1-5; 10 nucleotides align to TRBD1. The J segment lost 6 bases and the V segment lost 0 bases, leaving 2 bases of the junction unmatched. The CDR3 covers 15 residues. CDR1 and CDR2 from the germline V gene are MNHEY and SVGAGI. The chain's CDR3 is CASSYSGTGVQPQHF. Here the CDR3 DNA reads TGTGCCAGCAGTTACTCCGGGACAGGGGTTCAGCCCCAGCATTTT.

The CDR3 coding sequence is TGCGCCAGCAGCCAAGCCGGGACAGGGAATGAAAAACTGTTTTTT. It yields the protein CASSQAGTGNEKLFF. The V gene is TRBV4-1, the J gene TRBJ1-4; 9 bases map to TRBD1. Germline trimming cut 1 base from V and 5 bases from J; bases unmatched to any gene: 2. Germline values: CDR1 MGHRA, CDR2 YSYEKL. The CDR3 totals 15 residues.

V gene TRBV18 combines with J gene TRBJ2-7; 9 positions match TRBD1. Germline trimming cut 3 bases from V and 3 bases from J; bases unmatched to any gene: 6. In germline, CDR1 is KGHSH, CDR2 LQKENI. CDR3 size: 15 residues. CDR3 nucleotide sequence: TGTGCCAGCTCACCCCTCGAGACAGGGGGCTACGAGCAGTACTTC. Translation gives CASSPLETGGYEQYF.

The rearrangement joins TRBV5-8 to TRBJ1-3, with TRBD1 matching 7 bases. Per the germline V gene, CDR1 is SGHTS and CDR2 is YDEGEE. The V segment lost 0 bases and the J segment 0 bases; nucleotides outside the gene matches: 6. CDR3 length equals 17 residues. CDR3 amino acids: CASSLVGTAVSGNTIYF. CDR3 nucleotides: TGTGCCAGCAGCTTGGTTGGGACAGCGGTCTCTGGAAACACCATATATTTT.

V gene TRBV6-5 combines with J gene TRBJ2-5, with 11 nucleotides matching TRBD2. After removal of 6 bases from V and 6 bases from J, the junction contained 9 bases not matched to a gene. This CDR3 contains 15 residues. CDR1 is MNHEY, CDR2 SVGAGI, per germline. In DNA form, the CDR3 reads TGTGCCAGCAGGGTTAGCGGGGGGGCCACGAAGACCCAGTACTTC. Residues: CASRVSGGATKTQYF.

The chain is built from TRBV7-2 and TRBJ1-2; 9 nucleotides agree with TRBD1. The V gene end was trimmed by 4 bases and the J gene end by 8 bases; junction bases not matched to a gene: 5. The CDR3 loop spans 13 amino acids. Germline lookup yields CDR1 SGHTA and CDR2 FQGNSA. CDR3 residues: CASSSDRGGGYTF. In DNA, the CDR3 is TGTGCCAGCAGCTCGGACAGGGGTGGGGGCTACACCTTC.

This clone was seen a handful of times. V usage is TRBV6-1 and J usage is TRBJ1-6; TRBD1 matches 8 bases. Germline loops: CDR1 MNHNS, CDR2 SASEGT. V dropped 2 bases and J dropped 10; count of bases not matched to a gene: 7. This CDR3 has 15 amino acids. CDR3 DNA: TGTGCCAGCAGTGAATCCGGCAGGGGGCGATCACCCCTCCACTTT. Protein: CASSESGRGRSPLHF.

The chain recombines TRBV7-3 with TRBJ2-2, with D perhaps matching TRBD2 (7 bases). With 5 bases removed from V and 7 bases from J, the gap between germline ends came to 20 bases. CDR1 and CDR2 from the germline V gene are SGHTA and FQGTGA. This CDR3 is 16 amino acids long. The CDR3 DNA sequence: TGTGCCAGCAGCGCCTCGGATAGGGGGGGCAACGGGGAGCTGTTTTTT. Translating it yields CASSASDRGGNGELFF.

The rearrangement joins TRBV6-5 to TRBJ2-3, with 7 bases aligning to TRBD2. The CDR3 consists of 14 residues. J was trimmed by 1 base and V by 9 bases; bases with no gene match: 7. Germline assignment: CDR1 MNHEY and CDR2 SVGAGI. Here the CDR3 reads CASAQAGGTDTQYF. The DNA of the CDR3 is TGTGCCAGTGCACAGGCGGGGGGCACAGATACGCAGTATTTT.

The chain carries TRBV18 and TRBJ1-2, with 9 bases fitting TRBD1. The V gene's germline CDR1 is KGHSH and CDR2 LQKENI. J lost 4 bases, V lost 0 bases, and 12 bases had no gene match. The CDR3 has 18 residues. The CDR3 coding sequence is TGTGCCAGCTCACCACCGGGACAGGGCCGCACAATCCGCTATGGCTACACCTTC. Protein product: CASSPPGQGRTIRYGYTF.

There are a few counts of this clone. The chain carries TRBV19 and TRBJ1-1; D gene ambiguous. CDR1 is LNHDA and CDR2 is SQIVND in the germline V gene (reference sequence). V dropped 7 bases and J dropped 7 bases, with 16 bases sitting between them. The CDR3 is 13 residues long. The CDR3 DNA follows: TGTGCCAGTACCCTCTGGGAGGAAGGTGAAGCTTTCTTT. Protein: CASTLWEEGEAFF. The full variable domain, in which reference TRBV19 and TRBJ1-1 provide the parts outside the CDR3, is DGGITQSPKYLFRKEGQNVTLSCEQNLNHDAMYWYRQDPGQGLRLIYYSQIVNDFQKGDIAEGYSVSREKKESFPLTVTSAQKNPTAFYLCASTLWEEGEAFFGQGTRLTVV.

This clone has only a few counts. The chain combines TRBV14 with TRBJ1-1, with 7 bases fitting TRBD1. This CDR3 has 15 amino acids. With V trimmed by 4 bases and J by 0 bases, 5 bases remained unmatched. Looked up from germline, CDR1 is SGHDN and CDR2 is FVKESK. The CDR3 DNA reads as TGTGCCAGCAGCCCCCTGGACAGGTTGAACACTGAAGCTTTCTTT. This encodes CASSPLDRLNTEAFF.

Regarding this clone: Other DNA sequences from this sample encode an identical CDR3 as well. The CDR3 spells CASSLGRGAYEQYF. The CDR3 coding sequence is TGTGCCAGCAGCTTGGGGCGGGGGGCCTACGAGCAGTACTTC. The V gene is TRBV7-2, the J gene TRBJ2-7, with 8 nucleotides matching TRBD2. The CDR3 loop spans 14 amino acids. CDR1 is SGHTA, CDR2 FQGNSA, per germline. Trimming took 3 bases from V and 2 from J; bases not matched to a gene: 3. Complete variable domain (other parts from reference TRBV7-2 and TRBJ2-7): GAGVSQSPSNKVTEKGKDVELRCDPISGHTALYWYRQSLGQGLEFLIYFQGNSAPDKSGLPSDRFSAERTGGSVSTLTIQRTQQEDSAVYLCASSLGRGAYEQYFGPGTRLTVT.

The CDR3 region has the DNA TGCGCCAGCAGCCGCCCCCCCCGGAGCATGAACACTGAAGCTTTCTTT. Protein: CASSRPPRSMNTEAFF. The V gene is TRBV4-1, the J gene TRBJ1-1; D remains unclear. Trimming stripped 4 bases from V and 0 bases from J, with 15 bases between. Germline V gene lookup returns CDR1 MGHRA and CDR2 YSYEKL. The CDR3 is 16 amino acids.

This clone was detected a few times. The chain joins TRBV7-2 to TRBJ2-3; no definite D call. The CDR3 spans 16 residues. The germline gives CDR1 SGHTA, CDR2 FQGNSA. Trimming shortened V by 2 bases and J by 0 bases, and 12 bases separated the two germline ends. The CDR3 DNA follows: TGTGCCAGCAGCTTAAGCCCGCAACGCAGCACAGATACGCAGTATTTT. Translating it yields CASSLSPQRSTDTQYF.

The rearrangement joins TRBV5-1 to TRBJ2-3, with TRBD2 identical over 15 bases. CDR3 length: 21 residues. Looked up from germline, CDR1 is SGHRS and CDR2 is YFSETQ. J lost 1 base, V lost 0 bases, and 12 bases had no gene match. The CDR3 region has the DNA TGCGCCAGCAGCTTGGCTCGGACTAGCGGGGGGGCTGGTAGCGGCACAGATACGCAGTATTTT. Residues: CASSLARTSGGAGSGTDTQYF.

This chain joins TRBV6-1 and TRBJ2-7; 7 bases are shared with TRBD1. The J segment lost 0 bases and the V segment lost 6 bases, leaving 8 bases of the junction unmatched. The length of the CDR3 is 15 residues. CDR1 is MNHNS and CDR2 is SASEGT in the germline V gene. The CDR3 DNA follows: TGTGCCAGCAGCGAAATCCGGGACAGCTCCTACGAGCAGTACTTC. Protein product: CASSEIRDSSYEQYF.

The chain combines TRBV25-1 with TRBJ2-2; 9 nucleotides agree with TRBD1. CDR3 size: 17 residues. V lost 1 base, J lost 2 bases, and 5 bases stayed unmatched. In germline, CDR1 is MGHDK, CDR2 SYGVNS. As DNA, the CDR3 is TGTGCCAGCAGTGAATGGCCGGGACAGGGTAACACCGGGGAGCTGTTTTTT. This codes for CASSEWPGQGNTGELFF.

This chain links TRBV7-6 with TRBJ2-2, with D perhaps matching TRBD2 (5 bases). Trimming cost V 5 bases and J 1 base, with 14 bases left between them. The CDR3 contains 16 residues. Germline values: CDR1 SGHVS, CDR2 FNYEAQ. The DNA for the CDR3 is TGTGCCAGCAGCCAGAGGGTCGGGTTGAACACCGGGGAGCTGTTTTTT. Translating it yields CASSQRVGLNTGELFF.

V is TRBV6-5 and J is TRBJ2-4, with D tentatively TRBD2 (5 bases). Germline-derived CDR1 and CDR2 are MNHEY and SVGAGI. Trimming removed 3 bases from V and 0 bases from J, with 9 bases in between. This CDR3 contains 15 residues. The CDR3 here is CASSYQGLAKNIQYF. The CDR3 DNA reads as TGTGCCAGCAGTTATCAAGGACTAGCCAAAAACATTCAGTACTTC.

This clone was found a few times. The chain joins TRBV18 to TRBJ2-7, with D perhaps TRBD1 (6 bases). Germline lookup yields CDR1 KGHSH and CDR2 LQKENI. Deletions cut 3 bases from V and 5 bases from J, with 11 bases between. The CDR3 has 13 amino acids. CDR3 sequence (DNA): TGTGCCAGCTCACCCAAACAGGGAAACGAGCAGTACTTC. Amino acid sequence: CASSPKQGNEQYF.

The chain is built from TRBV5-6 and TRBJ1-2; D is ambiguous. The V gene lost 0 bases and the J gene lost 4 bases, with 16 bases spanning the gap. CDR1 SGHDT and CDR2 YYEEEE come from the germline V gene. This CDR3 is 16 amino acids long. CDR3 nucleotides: TGTGCCAGCAGCTTGGGAGGGTTTGGGGTTGGCTATGGCTACACCTTC. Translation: CASSLGGFGVGYGYTF.

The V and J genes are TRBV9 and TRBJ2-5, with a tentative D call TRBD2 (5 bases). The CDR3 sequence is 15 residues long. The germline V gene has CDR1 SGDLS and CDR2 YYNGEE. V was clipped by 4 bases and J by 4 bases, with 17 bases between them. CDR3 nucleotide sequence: TGTGCCAGCAGCCCCTCCGGGAATCCTTCAGAGACCCAGTACTTC. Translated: CASSPSGNPSETQYF.

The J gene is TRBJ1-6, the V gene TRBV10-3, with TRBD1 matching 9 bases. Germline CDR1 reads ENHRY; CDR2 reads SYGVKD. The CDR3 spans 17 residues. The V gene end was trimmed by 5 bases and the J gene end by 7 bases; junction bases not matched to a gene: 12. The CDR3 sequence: CAISPASGGQGNSPLHF. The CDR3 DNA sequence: TGTGCCATCAGTCCCGCCTCGGGGGGACAGGGCAATTCACCCCTCCACTTT.

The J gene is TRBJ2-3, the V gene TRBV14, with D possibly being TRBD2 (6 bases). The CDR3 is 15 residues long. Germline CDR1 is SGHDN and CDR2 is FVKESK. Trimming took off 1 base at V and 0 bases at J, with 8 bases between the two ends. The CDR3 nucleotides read TGTGCCAGCAGCCAAGGTAGCGGAAGCACAGATACGCAGTATTTT. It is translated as CASSQGSGSTDTQYF.